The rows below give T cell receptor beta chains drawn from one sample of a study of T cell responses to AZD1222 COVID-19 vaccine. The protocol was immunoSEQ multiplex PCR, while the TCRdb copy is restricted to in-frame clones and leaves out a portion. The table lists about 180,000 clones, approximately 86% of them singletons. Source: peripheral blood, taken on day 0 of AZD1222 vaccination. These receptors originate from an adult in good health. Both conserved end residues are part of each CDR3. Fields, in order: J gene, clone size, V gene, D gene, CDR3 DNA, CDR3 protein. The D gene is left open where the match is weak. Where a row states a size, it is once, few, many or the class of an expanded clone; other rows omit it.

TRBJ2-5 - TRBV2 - TGTGCCAGCACCACGAGCCAAGAGACCCAGTACTTC CASTTSQETQYF
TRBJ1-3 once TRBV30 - TGTGCCTGGACCATAGACAGCTCTGGAAACACCATATATTTT CAWTIDSSGNTIYF
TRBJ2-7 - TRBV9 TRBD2 TGTGCCAGCAGCGCCGGGACTAGCGGGAGAAGCGGGTACTACGAGCAGTACTTC CASSAGTSGRSGYYEQYF
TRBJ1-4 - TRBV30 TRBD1 TGTGCCTGGAGCGATACTATCGACAGGGGCACTAATGAAAAACTGTTTTTT CAWSDTIDRGTNEKLFF
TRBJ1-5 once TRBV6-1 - TGTGCCAGCAGTGAGAGGGGTTCCCATACCAATCAGCCCCAGCATTTT CASSERGSHTNQPQHF
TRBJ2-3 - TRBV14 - TGTGCCAGCAGCCCGAGTCAGCGCACAGATACGCAGTATTTT CASSPSQRTDTQYF
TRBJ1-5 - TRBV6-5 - TGTGCCAGCAGTCTGAGCGAAAATCAGCCCCAGCATTTT CASSLSENQPQHF
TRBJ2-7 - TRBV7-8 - TGTGCCAGCAGGCCCGATTTGAACAGGGAAGGCGAGCAGTACTTC CASRPDLNREGEQYF
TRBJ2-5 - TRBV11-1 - TGTGCCAGCAGCACGACAGGCCAAGAGACCCAGTACTTC CASSTTGQETQYF
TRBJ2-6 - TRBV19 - TGTGCCAGTAGTCGAAGACTGGTATCCAGCTCTGGGGCCAACGTCCTGACTTTC CASSRRLVSSSGANVLTF
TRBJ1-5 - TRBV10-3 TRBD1 TGTGCCATCAGTGAGGACAGGGGAGGCAATCAGCCCCAGCATTTT CAISEDRGGNQPQHF
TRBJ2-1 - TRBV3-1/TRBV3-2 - TGTGCCAGCAGCCAATTAAGGCGCAATGAGCAGTTCTTC CASSQLRRNEQFF
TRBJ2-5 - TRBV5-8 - TGTGCCAGCAGCTTGGGGTTGGGGGTGAGGGAGACCCAGTACTTC CASSLGLGVRETQYF
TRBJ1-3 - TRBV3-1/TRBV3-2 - TGTGCCAGCAGCCACGAGGGGGGATGGTCTGGAAACACCATATATTTT CASSHEGGWSGNTIYF
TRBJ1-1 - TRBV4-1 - TGCGCCAGCAGCCAAGGGGTCTGGATGAACACTGAAGCTTTCTTT CASSQGVWMNTEAFF
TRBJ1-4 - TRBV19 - TGTGCCAGTAGTATAAGTACGGGGGACACAGGGGAAAAACTGTTTTTT CASSISTGDTGEKLFF
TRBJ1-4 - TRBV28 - TGTGCCAGCAGGGCAGACAGCCCGAATGAAAAACTGTTTTTT CASRADSPNEKLFF
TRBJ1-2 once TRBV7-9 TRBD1 TGTGCCAGCAGCTCAGGGGGCGTCAACTATGGCTACACCTTC CASSSGGVNYGYTF
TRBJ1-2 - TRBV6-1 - TGTGCCAGCAGTGATGGGCGCCCAGGGACCTATGGCTACACCTTC CASSDGRPGTYGYTF
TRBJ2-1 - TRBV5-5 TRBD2 TGTGCCAGCAGCTTGCAGCGGGACCCCTACAATGAGCAGTTCTTC CASSLQRDPYNEQFF
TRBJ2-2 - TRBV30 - TGTGCCTGGAGTGTACGGGTAGGGCTTAGAACCTGGGACACCGGGGAGCTGTTTTTT CAWSVRVGLRTWDTGELFF
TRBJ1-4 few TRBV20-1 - TGCAGTGCTCGTGCAACTAATGAAAAACTGTTTTTT CSARATNEKLFF
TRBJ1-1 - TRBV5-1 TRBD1 TGCGCCAGCAGCAAACAGGGGGCTCGAACTGAAGCTTTCTTT CASSKQGARTEAFF
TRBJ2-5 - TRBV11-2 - TGTGCCAGCAGCTTACATTTCGAGACCCAGTACTTC CASSLHFETQYF
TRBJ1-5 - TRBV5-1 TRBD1 TGCGCCAGCAGCTTGGGGTCGACAGGGAATCAGCCCCAGCATTTT CASSLGSTGNQPQHF
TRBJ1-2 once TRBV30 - TGTGCCTGGAGCCTAGGCAGGGCGACGTGGGGGGGAGATGGCTACACCTTC CAWSLGRATWGGDGYTF
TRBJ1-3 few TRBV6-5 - TGTGCCAGCAGACGACGGGGGGCGCCTGGAAACACCATATATTTT CASRRRGAPGNTIYF
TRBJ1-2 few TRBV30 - TGTGCCTGGGGGGCATTTTATGGCTACACCTTC CAWGAFYGYTF
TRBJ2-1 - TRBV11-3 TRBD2 TGTGCCAGCAGTCGGGGGACTAGCGGGCTCAATGAGCAGTTCTTC CASSRGTSGLNEQFF
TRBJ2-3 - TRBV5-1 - TGCGCCAGCAGCTTGACGGGGAGTAGCGGCACAGATACGCAGTATTTT CASSLTGSSGTDTQYF
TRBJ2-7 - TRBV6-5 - TGTGCCAGCAGTTTCAGGGAGGGGGTCGAGCAGTACTTC CASSFREGVEQYF
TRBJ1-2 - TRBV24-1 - TGTGCCACCAGTGATTTGGCGACAGCGCCTCCTAACTATGGCTACACCTTC CATSDLATAPPNYGYTF
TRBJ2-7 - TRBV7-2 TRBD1 TGTGCCAGCAGCCCCTCGTATGCAGGGGGCTACGAGCAGTACTTC CASSPSYAGGYEQYF
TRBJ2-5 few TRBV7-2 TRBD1 TGTGCCAGCAGCTCCAGCCACAGGGGGCGGGAGACCCAGTACTTC CASSSSHRGRETQYF
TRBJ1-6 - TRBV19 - TGTGCCAGTAGTATTGGCAGGGCTTCACCCCTCCACTTT CASSIGRASPLHF
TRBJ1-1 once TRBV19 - TGTGCCAGTAGTATGTTGGGGAGGGGCACTGAAGCTTTCTTT CASSMLGRGTEAFF
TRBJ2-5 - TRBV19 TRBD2 TGTGCCAGTAGTACAGGACTAGCGGGGGTCCAAGAGACCCAGTACTTC CASSTGLAGVQETQYF
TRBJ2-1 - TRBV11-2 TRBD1 TGTGCCAGCAGCTTAGATCTAAGAGGGACAGGCCCTTACAATGAGCAGTTCTTC CASSLDLRGTGPYNEQFF
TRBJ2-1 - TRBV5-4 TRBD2 TGTGCCAGCAGCTTGAAGAGCGGGGGGGCCTTCAATGAGCAGTTCTTC CASSLKSGGAFNEQFF
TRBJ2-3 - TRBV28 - TGTGCCAGCAGTTTATTGTCCACAGACACAGATACGCAGTATTTT CASSLLSTDTDTQYF
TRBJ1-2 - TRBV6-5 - TGTGCCAGCAGTCCCTACACGGTGAACTATGGCTACACCTTC CASSPYTVNYGYTF
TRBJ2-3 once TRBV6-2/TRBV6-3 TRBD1 TGTGCCAGCAGTTCTCGGGCAGGGGGACCGGTTACGCAGTATTTT CASSSRAGGPVTQYF
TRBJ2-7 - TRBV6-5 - TGTGCCAGCAGTTACTCAAGACGTACTAACTCCTACGAGCAGTACTTC CASSYSRRTNSYEQYF
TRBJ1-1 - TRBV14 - TGTGCCAGCAGCCAAGATGAGCCCTATTGGCCCGCTGAAGCTTTCTTT CASSQDEPYWPAEAFF
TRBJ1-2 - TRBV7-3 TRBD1 TGTGCCAGCAGCTTAGGACAGGGGAACTATGGCTACACCTTC CASSLGQGNYGYTF
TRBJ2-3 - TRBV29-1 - TGCAGTGCGAAGAACAGGACTTTCACAGATACGCAGTATTTT CSAKNRTFTDTQYF
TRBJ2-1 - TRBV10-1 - TGCGCCAGCAGTAAAAACACCGACAATGAGCAGTTCTTC CASSKNTDNEQFF
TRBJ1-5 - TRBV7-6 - TGTGCCAGCAGCTTAGGGGCGGGTCGGAGCAATCAGCCCCAGCATTTT CASSLGAGRSNQPQHF
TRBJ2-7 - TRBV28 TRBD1 TGTGCCAGCAGTTCTATTGCCGGGACAGGGACCTACGAGCAGTACTTC CASSSIAGTGTYEQYF
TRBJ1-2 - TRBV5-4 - TGTGCCAGCAGCGGGGGTGGGGCTCTCGTCTATGGCTACACCTTC CASSGGGALVYGYTF
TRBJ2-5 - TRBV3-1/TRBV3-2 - TGTGCCAGCAGCCCTGGCCGGGGGGCGACCCAGTACTTC CASSPGRGATQYF
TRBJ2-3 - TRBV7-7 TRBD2 TGTGCTAGCAGCCGCTCTAGCGGGGGGTTGCTGCGGGGAGATACGCAGTATTTT CASSRSSGGLLRGDTQYF
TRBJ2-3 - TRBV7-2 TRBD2 TGTGCCAGCAGCCCGCGGGGAGCGGGGGTGGCAGATACGCAGTATTTT CASSPRGAGVADTQYF